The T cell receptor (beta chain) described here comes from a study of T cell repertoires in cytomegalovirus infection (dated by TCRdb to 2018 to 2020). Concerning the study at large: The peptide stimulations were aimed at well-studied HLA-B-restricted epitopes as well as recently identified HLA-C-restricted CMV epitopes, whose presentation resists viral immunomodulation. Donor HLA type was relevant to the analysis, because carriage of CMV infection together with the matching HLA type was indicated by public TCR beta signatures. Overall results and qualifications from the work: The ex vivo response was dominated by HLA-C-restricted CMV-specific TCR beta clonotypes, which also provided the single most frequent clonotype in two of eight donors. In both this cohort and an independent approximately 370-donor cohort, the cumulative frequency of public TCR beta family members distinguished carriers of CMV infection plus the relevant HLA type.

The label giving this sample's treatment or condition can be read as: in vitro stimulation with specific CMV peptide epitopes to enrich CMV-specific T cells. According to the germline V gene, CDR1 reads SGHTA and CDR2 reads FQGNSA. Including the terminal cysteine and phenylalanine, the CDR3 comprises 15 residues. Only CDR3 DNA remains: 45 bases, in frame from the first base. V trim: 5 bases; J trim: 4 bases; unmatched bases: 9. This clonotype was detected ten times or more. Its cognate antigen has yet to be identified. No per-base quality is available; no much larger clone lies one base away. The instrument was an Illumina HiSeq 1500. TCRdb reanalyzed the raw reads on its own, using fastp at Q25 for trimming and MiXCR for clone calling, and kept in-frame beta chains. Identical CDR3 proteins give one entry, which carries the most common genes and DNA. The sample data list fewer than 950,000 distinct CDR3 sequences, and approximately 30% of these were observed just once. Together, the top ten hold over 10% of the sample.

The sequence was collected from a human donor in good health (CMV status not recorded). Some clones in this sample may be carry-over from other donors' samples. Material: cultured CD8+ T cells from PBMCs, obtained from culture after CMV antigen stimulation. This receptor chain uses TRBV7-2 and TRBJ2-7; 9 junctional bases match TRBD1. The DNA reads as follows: TGTGCCAGCAGCCGATTCCGGGACAGGGAATACGAGCAGTACTTC. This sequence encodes CASSRFRDREYEQYF.